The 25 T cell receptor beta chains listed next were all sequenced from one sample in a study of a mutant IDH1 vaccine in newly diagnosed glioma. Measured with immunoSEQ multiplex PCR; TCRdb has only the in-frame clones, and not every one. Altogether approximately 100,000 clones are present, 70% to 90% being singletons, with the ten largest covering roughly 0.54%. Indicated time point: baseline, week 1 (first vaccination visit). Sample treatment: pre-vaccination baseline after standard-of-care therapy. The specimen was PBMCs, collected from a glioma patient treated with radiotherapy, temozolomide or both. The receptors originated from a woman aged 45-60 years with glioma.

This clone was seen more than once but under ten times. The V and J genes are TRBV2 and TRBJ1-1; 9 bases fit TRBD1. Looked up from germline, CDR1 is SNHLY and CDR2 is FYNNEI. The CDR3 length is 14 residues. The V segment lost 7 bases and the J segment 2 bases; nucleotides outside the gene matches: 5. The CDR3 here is CASTPGQGNTEAFF. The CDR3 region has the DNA TGTGCCAGCACTCCGGGACAGGGAAACACTGAAGCTTTCTTT.

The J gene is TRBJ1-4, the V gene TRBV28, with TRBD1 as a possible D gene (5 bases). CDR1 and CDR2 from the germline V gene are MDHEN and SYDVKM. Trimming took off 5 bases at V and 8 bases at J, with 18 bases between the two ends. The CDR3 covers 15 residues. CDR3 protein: CASSPFLGAGEKLFF. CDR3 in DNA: TGTGCCAGCAGTCCCTTCCTTGGGGCCGGGGAAAAACTGTTTTTT.

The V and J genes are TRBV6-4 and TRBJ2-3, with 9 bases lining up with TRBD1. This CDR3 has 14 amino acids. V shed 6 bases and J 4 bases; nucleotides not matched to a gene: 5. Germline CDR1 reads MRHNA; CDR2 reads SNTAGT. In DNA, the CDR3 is TGTGCCAGCAGGAACAGGGGGCCGTCAGATACGCAGTATTTT. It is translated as CASRNRGPSDTQYF.

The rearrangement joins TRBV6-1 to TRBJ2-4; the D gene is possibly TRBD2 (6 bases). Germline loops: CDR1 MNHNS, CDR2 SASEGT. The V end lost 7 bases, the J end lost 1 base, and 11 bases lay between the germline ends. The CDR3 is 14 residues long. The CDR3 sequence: CASNSRGAKNIQYF. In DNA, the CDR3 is TGTGCCAGCAACAGTCGGGGGGCCAAAAACATTCAGTACTTC.

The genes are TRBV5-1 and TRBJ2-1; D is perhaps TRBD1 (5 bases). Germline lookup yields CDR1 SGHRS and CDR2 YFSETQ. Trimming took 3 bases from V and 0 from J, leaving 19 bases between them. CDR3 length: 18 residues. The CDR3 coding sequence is TGCGCCAGCAGCTCAGGGCAAACTCCATTTAGCTCCTACAATGAGCAGTTCTTC. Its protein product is CASSSGQTPFSSYNEQFF.

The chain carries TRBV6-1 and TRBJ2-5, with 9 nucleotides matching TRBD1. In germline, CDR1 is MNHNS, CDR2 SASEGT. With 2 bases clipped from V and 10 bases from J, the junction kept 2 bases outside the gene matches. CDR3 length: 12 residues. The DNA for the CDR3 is TGTGCCAGCAGTGAAACAGGGGGCGACCAGTACTTC. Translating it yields CASSETGGDQYF.

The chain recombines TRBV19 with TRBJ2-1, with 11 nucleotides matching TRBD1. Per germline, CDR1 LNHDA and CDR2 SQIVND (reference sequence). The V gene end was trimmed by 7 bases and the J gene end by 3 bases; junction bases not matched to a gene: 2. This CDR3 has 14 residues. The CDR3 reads CASTGTGGYNEQFF. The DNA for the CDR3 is TGTGCCAGTACCGGGACAGGGGGCTACAATGAGCAGTTCTTC.

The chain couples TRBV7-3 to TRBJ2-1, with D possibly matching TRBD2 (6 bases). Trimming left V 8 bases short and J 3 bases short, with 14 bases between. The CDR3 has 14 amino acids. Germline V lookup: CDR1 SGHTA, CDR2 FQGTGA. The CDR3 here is CASAPGGGYNEQFF. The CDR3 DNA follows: TGTGCCAGCGCACCCGGGGGAGGCTACAATGAGCAGTTCTTC.

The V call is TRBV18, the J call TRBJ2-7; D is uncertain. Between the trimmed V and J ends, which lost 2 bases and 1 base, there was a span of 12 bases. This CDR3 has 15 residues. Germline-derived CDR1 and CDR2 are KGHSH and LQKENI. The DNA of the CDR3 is TGTGCCAGCTCACCAACGACGCTTTCATCCTACGAGCAGTACTTC. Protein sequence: CASSPTTLSSYEQYF.

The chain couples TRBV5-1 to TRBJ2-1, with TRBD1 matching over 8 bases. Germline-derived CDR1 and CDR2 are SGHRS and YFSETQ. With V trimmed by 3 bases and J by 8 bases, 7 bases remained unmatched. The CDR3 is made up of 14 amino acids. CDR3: CASSYGQGVDEQFF. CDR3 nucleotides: TGCGCCAGCAGCTACGGACAGGGTGTGGATGAGCAGTTCTTC.

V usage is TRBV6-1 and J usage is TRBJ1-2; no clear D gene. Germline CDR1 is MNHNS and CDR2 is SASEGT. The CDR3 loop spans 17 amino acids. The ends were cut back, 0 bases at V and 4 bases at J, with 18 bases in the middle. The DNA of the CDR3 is TGTGCCAGCAGTGAAGCCCCGGTGGAAGGGTCGGCCTATGGCTACACCTTC. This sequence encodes CASSEAPVEGSAYGYTF.

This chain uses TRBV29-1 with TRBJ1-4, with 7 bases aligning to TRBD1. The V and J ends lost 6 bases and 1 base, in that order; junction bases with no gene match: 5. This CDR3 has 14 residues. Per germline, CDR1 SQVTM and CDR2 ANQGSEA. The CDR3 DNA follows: TGCAGCGTACTGACAGGGAGAACTAATGAAAAACTGTTTTTT. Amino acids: CSVLTGRTNEKLFF.

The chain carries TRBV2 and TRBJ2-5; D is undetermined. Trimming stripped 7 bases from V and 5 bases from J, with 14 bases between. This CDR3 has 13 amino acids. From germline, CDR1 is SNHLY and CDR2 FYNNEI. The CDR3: CASIYAVGETQYF. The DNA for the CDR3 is TGTGCCAGCATATACGCGGTGGGGGAGACCCAGTACTTC. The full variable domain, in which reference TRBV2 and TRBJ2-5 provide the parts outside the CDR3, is EPEVTQTPSHQVTQMGQEVILRCVPISNHLYFYWYRQILGQKVEFLVSFYNNEISEKSEIFDDQFSVERPDGSNFTLKIRSTKLEDSAMYFCASIYAVGETQYFGPGTRLLVL.

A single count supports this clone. In DNA, the CDR3 is TGCAGCGTTGCCCCTCGCGGGCGGGAGTTCCAATACGAGCAGTACTTC. Encoded protein: CSVAPRGREFQYEQYF. This rearrangement joins TRBV29-1 to TRBJ2-7, with 7 bases aligning to TRBD2. The CDR3 is made up of 16 amino acids. The trim removed 4 bases at V and 4 bases at J, leaving 16 bases unmatched. In germline, CDR1 is SQVTM, CDR2 ANQGSEA.

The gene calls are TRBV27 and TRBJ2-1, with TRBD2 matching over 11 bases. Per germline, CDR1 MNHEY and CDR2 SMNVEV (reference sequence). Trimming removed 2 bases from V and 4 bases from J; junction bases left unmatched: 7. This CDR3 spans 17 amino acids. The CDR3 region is CASSLPTGTSGYNEQFF. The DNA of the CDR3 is TGTGCCAGCAGTTTACCCACCGGGACTAGCGGTTACAATGAGCAGTTCTTC.

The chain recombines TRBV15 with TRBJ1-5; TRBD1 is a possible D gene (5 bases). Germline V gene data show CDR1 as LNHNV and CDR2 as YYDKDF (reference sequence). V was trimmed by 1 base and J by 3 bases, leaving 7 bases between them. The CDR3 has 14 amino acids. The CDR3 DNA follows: TGTGCCACCAGCAGAGGACAGTCCAATCAGCCCCAGCATTTT. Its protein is CATSRGQSNQPQHF.

The CDR3 DNA reads as TGTGCCAGCAGGCGGACGAATAGCAATCAGCCCCAGCATTTT. As protein: CASRRTNSNQPQHF. J is TRBJ1-5 and V is TRBV2; D ambiguous. V gave up 6 bases and J gave up 0 bases, with 9 bases separating them. Germline V CDR1 and CDR2: SNHLY, FYNNEI. The CDR3 covers 14 residues.

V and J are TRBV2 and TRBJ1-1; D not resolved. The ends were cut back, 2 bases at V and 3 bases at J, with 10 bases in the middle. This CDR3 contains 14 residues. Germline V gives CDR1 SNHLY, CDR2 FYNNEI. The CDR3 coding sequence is TGTGCCAGCAGTGAATACTCCTTATACACTGAAGCTTTCTTT. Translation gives CASSEYSLYTEAFF.

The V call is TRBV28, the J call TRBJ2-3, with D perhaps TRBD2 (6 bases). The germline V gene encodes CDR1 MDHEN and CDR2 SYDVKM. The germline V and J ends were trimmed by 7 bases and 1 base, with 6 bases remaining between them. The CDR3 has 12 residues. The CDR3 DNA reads TGTGCCAGCACTAGCGGCACAGATACGCAGTATTTT. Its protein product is CASTSGTDTQYF.

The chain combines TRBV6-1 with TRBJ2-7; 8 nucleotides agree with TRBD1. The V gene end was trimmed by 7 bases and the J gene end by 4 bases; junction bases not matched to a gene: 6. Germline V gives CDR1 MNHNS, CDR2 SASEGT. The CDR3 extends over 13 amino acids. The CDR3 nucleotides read TGTGCCAGCACCCGGGACAGGCTATACGAGCAGTACTTC. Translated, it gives CASTRDRLYEQYF.

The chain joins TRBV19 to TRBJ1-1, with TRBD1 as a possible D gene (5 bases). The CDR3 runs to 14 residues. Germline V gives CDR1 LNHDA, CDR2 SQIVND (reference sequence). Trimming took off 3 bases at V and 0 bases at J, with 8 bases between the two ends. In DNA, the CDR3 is TGTGCCAGTAGTATTGGGACGGTGAACACTGAAGCTTTCTTT. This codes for CASSIGTVNTEAFF.

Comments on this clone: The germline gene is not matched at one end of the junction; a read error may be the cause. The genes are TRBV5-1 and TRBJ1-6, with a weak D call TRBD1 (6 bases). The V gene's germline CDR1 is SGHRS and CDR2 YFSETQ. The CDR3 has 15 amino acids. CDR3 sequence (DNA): TGCGCCAGCAGCAACGAGGGGGTGTATACTTCACCCCTCCACTTT. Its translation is CASSNEGVYTSPLHF.

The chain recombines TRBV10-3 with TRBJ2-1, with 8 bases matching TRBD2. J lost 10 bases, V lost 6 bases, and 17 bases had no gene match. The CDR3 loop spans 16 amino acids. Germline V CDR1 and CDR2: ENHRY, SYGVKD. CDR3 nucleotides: TGTGCCATCAGGGACAGCCTAAGCGGGAGAAGCAAGGAGCAGTTCTTC. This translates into CAIRDSLSGRSKEQFF.

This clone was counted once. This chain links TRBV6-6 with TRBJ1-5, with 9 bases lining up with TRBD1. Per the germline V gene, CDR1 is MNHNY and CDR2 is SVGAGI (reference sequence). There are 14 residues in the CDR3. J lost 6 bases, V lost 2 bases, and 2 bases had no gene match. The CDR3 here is CASSYGTGIQPQHF. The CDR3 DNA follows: TGTGCCAGCAGTTACGGGACAGGGATTCAGCCCCAGCATTTT.

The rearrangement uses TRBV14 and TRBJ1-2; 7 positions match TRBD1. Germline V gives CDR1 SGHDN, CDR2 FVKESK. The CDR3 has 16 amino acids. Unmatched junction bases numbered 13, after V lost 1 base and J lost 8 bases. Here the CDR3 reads CASSQGGTGALWGYTF. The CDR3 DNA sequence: TGTGCCAGCAGCCAAGGGGGCACAGGGGCCCTCTGGGGCTACACCTTC.